The next 4 T cell receptor beta chains were all read from a single sample in a study of T cell responses to AZD1222 COVID-19 vaccine (dated by TCRdb to about 2021). The library was generated by the immunoSEQ multiplex PCR assay. As stored in TCRdb, this immuneACCESS dataset retains in-frame rearrangements with V and J assigned. A fraction of the clones does not appear; measured against another copy, unresolved V genes explain less than half of the discrepancy, and the remainder lacks a known reason. The sample has some 120,000 clones on record, over 90% of them singletons. The ten largest clones take up around 6.6% of the sample. The time point label corresponds to: baseline before first vaccination. Sequencing was performed on peripheral blood, taken on day 0 of AZD1222 vaccination. The receptors derive from an adult in good health.

The chain joins TRBV19 to TRBJ2-1; unclear D gene. This CDR3 is 14 amino acids long. The germline CDR1 and CDR2 sequences are LNHDA and SQIVND (reference sequence). Trimming took off 5 bases at V and 9 bases at J, with 17 bases between the two ends. The CDR3 region is CASSPLPPFIEQFF. DNA of the CDR3: TGTGCCAGTAGTCCACTCCCGCCGTTTATTGAGCAGTTCTTC.

This chain joins TRBV29-1 and TRBJ1-1; TRBD1 matches 10 bases. CDR1 is SQVTM, CDR2 ANQGSEA, per germline. The CDR3 contains 13 residues. The trim removed 6 bases at V and 8 bases at J, leaving 9 bases unmatched. The CDR3 is CSVHPRGQGEAFF. DNA of the CDR3: TGCAGCGTCCACCCGAGGGGACAGGGGGAAGCTTTCTTT.

This clone was found a few times. The genes are TRBV28 and TRBJ2-7; no clear D. Germline loops: CDR1 MDHEN, CDR2 SYDVKM. This CDR3 has 11 amino acids. With 4 bases removed from V and 2 bases from J, the gap between germline ends came to 3 bases. DNA for the CDR3: TGTGCCAGCAGTTCGGCCTACGAGCAGTACTTC. This encodes CASSSAYEQYF.

This sequence joins TRBV5-1 and TRBJ2-7; 8 bases match TRBD2. This CDR3 contains 16 residues. With V trimmed by 2 bases and J by 7 bases, 14 bases remained unmatched. In germline, CDR1 is SGHRS, CDR2 YFSETQ. The CDR3 nucleotides read TGCGCCAGCAGCTTACAAGCGGGGACTAGTTCTTTTGAGCAGTACTTC. Protein: CASSLQAGTSSFEQYF.